Described below is a single T cell receptor (beta chain) sequence and its context. What antigen it recognizes has not been identified. The data derive from a study of T cells expressing NK-cell markers (TCRdb year 2020). Regarding the study in general: Seven or eight donors provided sorted CD3+CD56+NKG2C+, CD3+CD56+NKG2C- and CD3+CD56-NKG2C+ T-cell subsets, whose TCR beta-chain repertoires were profiled. Seven of the eight sequenced donors were HCMV-seropositive and one was HCMV-seronegative. Libraries were sequenced as 2 x 150 bp reads on Illumina HiSeq 2000/2500, MiSeq or NextSeq. The study sequenced eight donors, all healthy volunteers chosen at random: three men and five women. What the work shows at the level of the full study, not this receptor alone: It remained unclear whether the expanded NKG2C-expressing T cell clones were specific for HCMV antigens. Those dominant clonotypes were again the most abundant among CD3+CD56-NKG2C+ cells in a handful of donors, at about 25-65%. For six donors, the dominant CD3+CD56+NKG2C+ clonotypes were among the top 10 CD8+ clonotypes and accounted for roughly 1.0-8% of CD8+ T cells.

HCMV-specific IgG was detected in serum with a commercial ELISA kit to determine HCMV serostatus. Peripheral blood mononuclear cells were isolated from blood by Ficoll density gradient centrifugation. The CDR3 goes from the cysteine to the phenylalanine over 15 residues. The protein alone is recorded here. CDR1 and CDR2 were assigned from the germline V gene as SQVTM and ANQGSEA. TCRdb shows the sequencer as Illumina HiSeq 2000. The TCR beta cDNA libraries were made using 5'RACE template switching, a step that added both a universal primer site and unique molecular identifiers. Priming for cDNA synthesis came from the TCR beta constant segment, and two successive PCR amplification steps followed. From the authors' description of their analysis: MIGEC handled demultiplexing of the reads and grouping by UMI, while MiTCR was used to assemble and quantify clonotypes. Only TCR cDNA sequences supported by at least two reads were kept to exclude erroneous sequences. The tcR package was used for downstream repertoire analysis, with clonotypes matched between fractions based on CDR3 nucleotide sequence plus V segment. VDJmatch was used to annotate antigen specificity against VDJdb, with one amino acid substitution allowed in CDR3. TCRdb reprocessed the reads and assigns one entry to each CDR3 protein sequence, leaving out DNA. TCRdb, not the original authors, processed these V and J calls. The sample's table covers 200,000 to 300,000 distinct CDR3 sequences. The ten largest account for about 0.39% of the sample.

The chain couples TRBV29-1 to TRBJ2-1; TCRdb indicates TRBD1, and absent DNA this call remains unverified. The specimen was blood T cells: a sorted CD56 or NKG2C T cell subset, CD4+ or CD8+ T cells, or bulk PBMC T cells (not recorded which). The source of this sequence is a young man in good health. Donor details come from another sample of the same person, matched by shared clones. The CDR3 is CSVAPGQNSYNEQFF.